The 3 T cell receptor beta chains in this list originate from one sample, sequenced in a study of patients and donors after allogeneic stem cell transplantation. Using its own MiXCR run on the RT-PCR reads, TCRdb lists one record per CDR3 protein. Of about 960,000 distinct CDR3 sequences in the sample, around 17% are singletons; the top ten hold around 6%. Sequencing was carried out using blood, either unsorted or a sorted T cell fraction (not recorded which). All receptors come from a human donor who was either an allogeneic HSCT recipient or a stem cell or donor lymphocyte infusion donor (not recorded which). It is not recorded whose cells these are; they may come from a transplant donor.

This chain uses TRBV10-3 with TRBJ2-3; 10 bases map to TRBD2. The CDR3 spans 16 residues. Germline lookup yields CDR1 ENHRY and CDR2 SYGVKD. J gave up 2 bases and V 5 bases, and 7 bases lay outside the gene matches. The CDR3 DNA sequence: TGTGCCATCAGTCCCCTAGCGGGAGCAGTCACAGATACGCAGTATTTT. Protein sequence: CAISPLAGAVTDTQYF.

This clonotype showed up just a few times. The chain carries TRBV9 and TRBJ1-2; D might be TRBD1 (5 bases). This CDR3 has 14 residues. Germline-derived CDR1 and CDR2 are SGDLS and YYNGEE. Trimming left V 2 bases short and J 4 bases short, with 12 bases between. The CDR3 nucleotides are TGTGCCAGCAGCGTGGCGGGACCGCTCTATGGCTACACCTTC. Encoded protein: CASSVAGPLYGYTF.

CDR3: CATSKPEGKGNQPQHF. Here the CDR3 DNA reads TGTGCCACCAGCAAACCCGAGGGGAAAGGCAATCAGCCCCAGCATTTT. The rearrangement links TRBV15 to TRBJ1-5; weak D call: TRBD1 (5 bases). This CDR3 has 16 amino acids. Germline V gene lookup returns CDR1 LNHNV and CDR2 YYDKDF (reference sequence). With 4 bases removed from V and 2 bases from J, the gap between germline ends came to 15 bases.